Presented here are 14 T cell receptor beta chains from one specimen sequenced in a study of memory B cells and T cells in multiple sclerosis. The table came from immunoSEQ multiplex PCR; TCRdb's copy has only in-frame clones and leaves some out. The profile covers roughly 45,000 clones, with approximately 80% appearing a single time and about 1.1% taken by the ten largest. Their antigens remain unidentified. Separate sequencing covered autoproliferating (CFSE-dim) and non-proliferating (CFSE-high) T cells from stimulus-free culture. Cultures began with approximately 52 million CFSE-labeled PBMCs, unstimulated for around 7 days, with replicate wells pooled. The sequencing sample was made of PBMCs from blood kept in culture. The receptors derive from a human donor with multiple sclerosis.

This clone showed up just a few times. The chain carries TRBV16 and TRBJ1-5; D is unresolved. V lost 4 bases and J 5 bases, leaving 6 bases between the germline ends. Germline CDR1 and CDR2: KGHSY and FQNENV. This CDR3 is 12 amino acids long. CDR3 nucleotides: TGTGCCAGCAGCCGGGAGGATCAGCCCCAGCATTTT. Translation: CASSREDQPQHF.

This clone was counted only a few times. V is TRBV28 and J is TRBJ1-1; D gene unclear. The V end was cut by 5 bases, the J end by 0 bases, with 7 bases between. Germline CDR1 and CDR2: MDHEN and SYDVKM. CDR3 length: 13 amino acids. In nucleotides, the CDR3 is TGTGCCAGCAGTAGCCCTATGAACACTGAAGCTTTCTTT. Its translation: CASSSPMNTEAFF.

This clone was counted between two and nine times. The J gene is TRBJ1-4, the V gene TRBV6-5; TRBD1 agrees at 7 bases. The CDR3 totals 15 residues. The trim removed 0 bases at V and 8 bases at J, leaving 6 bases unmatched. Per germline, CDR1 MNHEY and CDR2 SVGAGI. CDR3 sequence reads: CASSYSGGGGEKLFF. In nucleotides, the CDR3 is TGTGCCAGCAGTTACTCAGGAGGGGGCGGAGAAAAACTGTTTTTT.

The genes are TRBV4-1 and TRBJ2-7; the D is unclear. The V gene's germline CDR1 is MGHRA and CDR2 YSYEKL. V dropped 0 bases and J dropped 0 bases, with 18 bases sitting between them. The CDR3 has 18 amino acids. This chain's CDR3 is CASSQDSRPFASSYEQYF. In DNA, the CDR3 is TGCGCCAGCAGCCAAGATAGCAGACCCTTCGCTAGCTCCTACGAGCAGTACTTC.

In DNA, the CDR3 is TGTGCCAGCAGTCCACCGTTAATTTCCAATGAAAAACTGTTTTTT. As protein: CASSPPLISNEKLFF. J is TRBJ1-4 and V is TRBV28; D ambiguous. The CDR3 loop spans 15 amino acids. From germline, CDR1 is MDHEN and CDR2 SYDVKM. The V and J ends lost 5 bases and 5 bases respectively, with 15 bases between them.

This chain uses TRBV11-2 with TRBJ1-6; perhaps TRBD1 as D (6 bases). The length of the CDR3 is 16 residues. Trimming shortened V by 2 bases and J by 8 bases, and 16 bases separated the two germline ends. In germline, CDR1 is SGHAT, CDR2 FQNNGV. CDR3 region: CASSLTGWLEDSPLHF. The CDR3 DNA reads TGTGCCAGCAGCTTAACAGGGTGGTTGGAGGATTCACCCCTCCACTTT.

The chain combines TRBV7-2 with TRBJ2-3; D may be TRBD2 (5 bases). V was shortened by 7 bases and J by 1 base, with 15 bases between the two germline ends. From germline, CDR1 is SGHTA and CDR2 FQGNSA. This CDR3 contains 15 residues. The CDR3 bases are TGTGCCAGCACCGAGGGCTACACCCGCACAGATACGCAGTATTTT. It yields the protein CASTEGYTRTDTQYF. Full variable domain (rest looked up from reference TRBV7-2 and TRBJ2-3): GAGVSQSPSNKVTEKGKDVELRCDPISGHTALYWYRQSLGQGLEFLIYFQGNSAPDKSGLPSDRFSAERTGGSVSTLTIQRTQQEDSAVYLCASTEGYTRTDTQYFGPGTRLTVL.

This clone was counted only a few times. The chain's CDR3 is CASSPGSTGTSNTEAFF. In DNA, the CDR3 is TGTGCCAGCAGTCCCGGCTCGACAGGGACCTCAAACACTGAAGCTTTCTTT. The V gene is TRBV7-9, the J gene TRBJ1-1, with 7 bases fitting TRBD1. The CDR3 runs 17 residues. Losses at the gene ends were 6 bases for V and 2 bases for J; bases not matched to a gene: 15. Germline assignment: CDR1 SEHNR and CDR2 FQNEAQ (reference sequence).

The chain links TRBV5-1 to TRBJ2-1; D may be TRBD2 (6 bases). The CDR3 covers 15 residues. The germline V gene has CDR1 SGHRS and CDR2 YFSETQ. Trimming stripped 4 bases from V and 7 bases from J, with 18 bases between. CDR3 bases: TGCGCCAGCAGCCTCGGAGGGGCCGAATGGAATGAGCAGTTCTTC. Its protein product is CASSLGGAEWNEQFF. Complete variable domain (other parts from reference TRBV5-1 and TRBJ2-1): KAGVTQTPRYLIKTRGQQVTLSCSPISGHRSVSWYQQTPGQGLQFLFEYFSETQRNKGNFPGRFSGRQFSNSRSEMNVSTLELGDSALYLCASSLGGAEWNEQFFGPGTRLTVL.

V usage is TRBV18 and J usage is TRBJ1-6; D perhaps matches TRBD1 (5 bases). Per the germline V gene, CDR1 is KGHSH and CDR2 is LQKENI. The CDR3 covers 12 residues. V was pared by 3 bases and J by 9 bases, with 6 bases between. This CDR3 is CASSPGGSPLHF. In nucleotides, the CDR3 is TGTGCCAGCTCACCTGGGGGTTCACCCCTCCACTTT. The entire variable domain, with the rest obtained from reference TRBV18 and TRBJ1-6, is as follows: NAGVMQNPRHLVRRRGQEARLRCSPMKGHSHVYWYRQLPEEGLKFMVYLQKENIIDESGMPKERFSAEFPKEGPSILRIQQVVRGDSAAYFCASSPGGSPLHFGNGTRLTVT.

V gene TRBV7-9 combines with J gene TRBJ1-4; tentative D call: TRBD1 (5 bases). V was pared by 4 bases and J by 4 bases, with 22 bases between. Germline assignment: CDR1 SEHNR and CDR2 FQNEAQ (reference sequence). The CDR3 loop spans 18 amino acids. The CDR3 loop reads CASSSIPPPGVHNEKLFF. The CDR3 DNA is TGTGCCAGCAGCTCCATCCCCCCCCCGGGGGTACATAATGAAAAACTGTTTTTT.

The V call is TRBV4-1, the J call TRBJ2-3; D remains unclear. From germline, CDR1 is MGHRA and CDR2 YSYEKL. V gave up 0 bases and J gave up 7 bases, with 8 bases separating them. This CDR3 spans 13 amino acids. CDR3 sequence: CASSQDSQNTQYF. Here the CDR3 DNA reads TGCGCCAGCAGCCAAGATTCACAGAATACGCAGTATTTT.

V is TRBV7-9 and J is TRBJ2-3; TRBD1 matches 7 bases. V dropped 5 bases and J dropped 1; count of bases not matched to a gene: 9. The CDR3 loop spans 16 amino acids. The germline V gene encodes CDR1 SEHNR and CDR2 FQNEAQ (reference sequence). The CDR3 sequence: CASSAGQGDGTDTQYF. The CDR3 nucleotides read TGTGCCAGCAGCGCCGGGCAGGGGGACGGCACAGATACGCAGTATTTT.

The CDR3 sequence: CASSLGTGLSTEAFF. CDR3 nucleotide sequence: TGCGCCAGCAGCCTTGGGACAGGACTGAGCACTGAAGCTTTCTTT. The J gene is TRBJ1-1, the V gene TRBV4-1, with TRBD1 identical over 8 bases. The length of the CDR3 is 15 residues. Trimming took 4 bases from V and 4 from J; bases not matched to a gene: 8. Per germline, CDR1 MGHRA and CDR2 YSYEKL.